These 21 T cell receptor beta chains were all obtained from the same sample, sequenced in a study of immune evolution from preneoplasia to lung adenocarcinoma. Repertoires were generated with immunoSEQ multiplex PCR, while TCRdb's copy carries only in-frame clones and drops some. Here the sample spans about 4,300 clones, roughly 73% being singletons. Sequenced: FFPE minimally invasive lung adenocarcinoma tissue. The receptors here all came from a person aged 60-80 years with lung adenocarcinoma.

This clone was recorded a few times. The rearrangement links TRBV6-6 to TRBJ2-7, with TRBD1 matching 9 bases. The length of the CDR3 is 16 residues. Germline V gene lookup returns CDR1 MNHNY and CDR2 SVGAGI (reference sequence). The V gene end was trimmed by 1 base and the J gene end by 4 bases; junction bases not matched to a gene: 8. The CDR3 loop reads CASSYLRQGVKYEQYF. The CDR3 DNA is TGTGCCAGCAGTTACTTAAGACAGGGGGTCAAGTACGAGCAGTACTTC.

In this sample, this clone turned up a few times. The rearrangement links TRBV4-3 to TRBJ1-2, with 11 nucleotides matching TRBD1. Trimming took 1 base from V and 7 from J; bases not matched to a gene: 8. This CDR3 region has 16 residues. Germline V lookup: CDR1 LGHNA, CDR2 YSLEER. The CDR3 DNA is TGCGCCAGCAGCCAAGCTCAAGCGGGGACAGGGGGTGGCTACACCTTC. Amino acid sequence: CASSQAQAGTGGGYTF.

A few counts support this clone. The chain uses TRBV10-1 and TRBJ1-3; D not certain. The ends were cut back, 0 bases at V and 3 bases at J, with 3 bases in the middle. Germline CDR1 and CDR2: WNHNN and SYGVQD (reference sequence). The CDR3 is 13 residues long. Written as DNA, the CDR3 is TGCGCCAGCAGTGAGTCCCTTGGAAACACCATATATTTT. It yields the protein CASSESLGNTIYF.

This chain links TRBV30 with TRBJ2-5; D tentatively reads TRBD1 or TRBD2 (5 bases each). CDR1 GTSNPN and CDR2 SVGIG come from the germline V gene (reference sequence). The V and J ends lost 0 bases and 5 bases respectively, with 16 bases between them. The CDR3 covers 15 residues. CDR3 nucleotides: TGTGCCTGGAGTGTACATTCGGGGCCGATGGAGACCCAGTACTTC. It codes for CAWSVHSGPMETQYF.

The chain recombines TRBV5-5 with TRBJ1-2; D is unclear. Germline CDR1 reads SGHKS; CDR2 reads YYEKEE (reference sequence). Between the trimmed V and J ends, which lost 5 bases and 0 bases, there was a span of 11 bases. The CDR3 length is 14 residues. For the CDR3, the DNA is TGTGCCAGCAGTCTATGGACTGCTAACTATGGCTACACCTTC. This translates into CASSLWTANYGYTF.

The chain carries TRBV2 and TRBJ1-2; 9 bases are a match to TRBD1. The CDR3 runs 13 residues. Unmatched junction bases numbered 11, after V lost 5 bases and J lost 13 bases. Germline V gene lookup returns CDR1 SNHLY and CDR2 FYNNEI. DNA for the CDR3: TGTGCCAGCAGTCCGGGACAGGGTTTTGGTTGCACCTTC. This gives the protein CASSPGQGFGCTF.

This rearrangement joins TRBV7-3 to TRBJ2-1, with D unresolved. This CDR3 comprises 13 residues. Germline V gives CDR1 SGHTA, CDR2 FQGTGA. Trimming cost V 0 bases and J 7 bases, with 7 bases left between them. This chain's CDR3 is CASSLTYTNEQFF. In DNA, the CDR3 is TGTGCCAGCAGCTTAACGTACACAAATGAGCAGTTCTTC.

The chain employs TRBV2 and TRBJ2-5, with 8 bases identical to TRBD1. Germline trimming cut 8 bases from V and 3 bases from J; bases unmatched to any gene: 8. The CDR3 loop spans 14 amino acids. CDR1 is SNHLY and CDR2 is FYNNEI in the germline V gene. CDR3 sequence (DNA): TGTGCCAGCCAGAAAAACAGGGGGAAAGAGACCCAGTACTTC. Its translation: CASQKNRGKETQYF.

The genes are TRBV9 and TRBJ1-1, with 8 bases aligning to TRBD1. There are 13 residues in the CDR3. The junction had 1 base not matched to a gene; V was cut back by 2 bases and J by 4 bases. Germline loops: CDR1 SGDLS, CDR2 YYNGEE. The DNA for the CDR3 is TGTGCCAGCAGCGTTGACAGGGGCACTGAAGCTTTCTTT. It translates to CASSVDRGTEAFF.

The chain has TRBV27 and TRBJ2-2, with TRBD1 identical over 7 bases. The CDR3 length is 16 residues. Germline loops: CDR1 MNHEY, CDR2 SMNVEV (reference sequence). V dropped 1 base and J dropped 0; count of bases not matched to a gene: 2. The CDR3 coding sequence is TGTGCCAGCAGTTTATTAGGACAGGCGAACACCGGGGAGCTGTTTTTT. This codes for CASSLLGQANTGELFF.

This sequence joins TRBV30 and TRBJ1-5; D remains ambiguous. Germline CDR1 is GTSNPN and CDR2 is SVGIG (reference sequence). Trimming removed 3 bases at V and 4 bases at J, with 10 bases between. The CDR3 loop spans 13 amino acids. CDR3: CAWSLRANQPQHF. Here the CDR3 DNA reads TGTGCCTGGAGCCTAAGGGCGAATCAGCCCCAGCATTTT.

This rearrangement joins TRBV29-1 to TRBJ1-2; D is unresolved. The CDR3 loop spans 12 amino acids. The germline CDR1 and CDR2 sequences are SQVTM and ANQGSEA. Trimming stripped 4 bases from V and 2 bases from J, with 8 bases between. In DNA, the CDR3 is TGCAGCGTTGTAACAGCCAACTATGGCTACACCTTC. This sequence encodes CSVVTANYGYTF. The full variable domain, its missing parts supplied by reference TRBV29-1 and TRBJ1-2, is SAVISQKPSRDICQRGTSLTIQCQVDSQVTMMFWYRQQPGQSLTLIATANQGSEATYESGFVIDKFPISRPNLTFSTLTVSNMSPEDSSIYLCSVVTANYGYTFGSGTRLTVV.

The chain joins TRBV7-6 to TRBJ1-3; D possibly corresponds to TRBD1 (6 bases). The germline gives CDR1 SGHVS, CDR2 FNYEAQ. This CDR3 has 18 amino acids. V lost 5 bases and J 0 bases, leaving 20 bases between the germline ends. CDR3 nucleotide sequence: TGTGCCAGCAGCCTTCTCCCTGGACAGTCGAGCTCTGGAAACACCATATATTTT. Translation: CASSLLPGQSSSGNTIYF.

The genes are TRBV7-8 and TRBJ2-7; 12 nucleotides line up with TRBD1. This CDR3 comprises 19 residues. Trimming cost V 5 bases and J 4 bases; bases outside gene matches: 18. Germline V gives CDR1 SGHVS, CDR2 FQNEAQ. The CDR3 nucleotides are TGTGCCAGCAGCGCCCGGGACAGGGGGCGCGGACGAGATCGTTACGAGCAGTACTTC. Its translation is CASSARDRGRGRDRYEQYF. The full variable domain, in which reference TRBV7-8 and TRBJ2-7 provide the parts outside the CDR3, is GAGVSQSPRYKVAKRGQDVALRCDPISGHVSLFWYQQALGQGPEFLTYFQNEAQLDKSGLPSDRFFAERPEGSVSTLKIQRTQQEDSAVYLCASSARDRGRGRDRYEQYFGPGTRLTVT.

This rearrangement joins TRBV9 to TRBJ2-2; D might be TRBD2 (6 bases). The germline V gene encodes CDR1 SGDLS and CDR2 YYNGEE. CDR3 size: 17 residues. V shed 1 base and J shed 4 bases, with 17 bases lying between them. The CDR3 is CASSVKAIAVGTGELFF. DNA of the CDR3: TGTGCCAGCAGCGTAAAGGCGATAGCGGTCGGCACCGGGGAGCTGTTTTTT.

The table lists this clone with a few counts. The chain employs TRBV19 and TRBJ1-1; D gene ambiguous. The CDR3 is made up of 13 amino acids. The germline V and J ends were trimmed by 5 bases and 0 bases, with 7 bases remaining between them. The germline CDR1 and CDR2 sequences are LNHDA and SQIVND (reference sequence). As DNA, the CDR3 is TGTGCCAGTAGTGCTGTGTTGAACACTGAAGCTTTCTTT. This translates into CASSAVLNTEAFF.

The chain couples TRBV9 to TRBJ2-7; a weak D match, TRBD1 (6 bases). Trimming pared 3 bases from V and 7 bases from J, leaving 17 bases between. Per germline, CDR1 SGDLS and CDR2 YYNGEE. The CDR3 length is 14 residues. CDR3 DNA sequence: TGTGCCAGCAGCGCCGGGACAAGTCCGGGGGAGCAGTACTTC. Translation: CASSAGTSPGEQYF.

This clone was found a few times. The chain is built from TRBV5-1 and TRBJ2-2; no firm D call. Germline CDR1 and CDR2: SGHRS and YFSETQ. V was trimmed by 0 bases and J by 4 bases, leaving 7 bases between them. This CDR3 spans 14 amino acids. The CDR3 DNA reads TGCGCCAGCAGCTTGGAGACCTCCACCGGGGAGCTGTTTTTT. This encodes CASSLETSTGELFF.

This clone has more than one count but fewer than ten. The chain links TRBV27 to TRBJ1-4; D perhaps matches TRBD1 (6 bases). This CDR3 is built from 13 residues. The ends were cut back, 5 bases at V and 6 bases at J, with 10 bases in the middle. The germline CDR1 and CDR2 sequences are MNHEY and SMNVEV (reference sequence). The CDR3 sequence: CASSAGEDEKLFF. For the CDR3, the DNA is TGTGCCAGCAGTGCAGGGGAGGATGAAAAACTGTTTTTT.

The chain couples TRBV7-2 to TRBJ1-5; D gene ambiguous. Germline V gene sequence: CDR1 SGHTA, CDR2 FQGNSA. The V end lost 1 base, the J end lost 7 bases, and 11 bases lay between the germline ends. The CDR3 extends over 14 amino acids. The CDR3 nucleotides read TGTGCCAGCAGCTTAGGAGGGTACGGGCAGCCCCAGCATTTT. It translates to CASSLGGYGQPQHF.

This clone was recorded only once. CDR3 loop: CASSVEGNMNTEAFF. The CDR3, as DNA: TGTGCCAGCAGCGTAGAGGGGAACATGAACACTGAAGCTTTCTTT. V is TRBV9 and J is TRBJ1-1; tentative D call: TRBD1 (5 bases). Germline V gene lookup returns CDR1 SGDLS and CDR2 YYNGEE. The V gene lost 0 bases and the J gene lost 0 bases, with 9 bases spanning the gap. CDR3 size: 15 residues.